The rows below give T cell receptor beta chains drawn from one sample of a study of T cell responses to AZD1222 COVID-19 vaccine. Clones were read by immunoSEQ multiplex PCR, and TCRdb kept only the in-frame ones, dropping some. Of approximately 89,000 clones listed, more than 70% were seen once; the top ten hold more than 5%. Sequenced material: peripheral blood, taken 28 days after the second AZD1222 dose. These receptors all come from an adult who received the AZD1222 COVID-19 vaccine. The CDR3 runs from the conserved cysteine through the conserved F or W. The D gene is left open where the match is weak. Not every row has a clone size; where given, it reads once, few, many or a size class.

v_call	d_call	j_call	clone_size	cdr3_nt	cdr3_aa
TRBV30	.	TRBJ1-5	.	TGTGCCTGGCGAAAGGACCCAGGCCAGCCCCAGCATTTT	CAWRKDPGQPQHF
TRBV7-3	.	TRBJ2-6	few	TGTGCCAGCAGCCTACCGGGCTCTGGGGCCAACGTCCTGACTTTC	CASSLPGSGANVLTF
TRBV9	TRBD1	TRBJ2-7	once	TGTGCCAGCAGCATAGGGACAGGGGAACTCTACGAGCAGTACTTC	CASSIGTGELYEQYF
TRBV2	.	TRBJ2-5	once	TGTGCCAGCAGCAGAGGCGGAGAGACCCAGTACTTC	CASSRGGETQYF
TRBV20-1	.	TRBJ2-5	.	TGCAGTGCCCTCAAAGCTGAGACCCAGTACTTC	CSALKAETQYF
TRBV5-1	.	TRBJ2-3	.	TGCGCCAGCAGCTTGGACTCAATAGATACGCAGTATTTT	CASSLDSIDTQYF
TRBV5-4	.	TRBJ2-1	few	TGTGCCAGCAGACGGGACCCCACCTACAATGAGCAGTTCTTC	CASRRDPTYNEQFF
TRBV7-9	.	TRBJ2-3	.	TGTGCCAGCAGCTACGACGGAAGCACAGATACGCAGTATTTT	CASSYDGSTDTQYF
TRBV10-3	.	TRBJ2-1	.	TGTGCCATCAGTGAGTCGTTTTACCCCTACAATGAGCAGTTCTTC	CAISESFYPYNEQFF
TRBV4-1	.	TRBJ2-7	.	TGCGCCAGCAGCCAAGAAGGTGTGGAGCAGTACTTC	CASSQEGVEQYF
TRBV10-1	TRBD2	TRBJ2-1	.	TGCGCCAGCAGTGTAGCGGGAGGGTACAATGAGCAGTTCTTC	CASSVAGGYNEQFF
TRBV6-2/TRBV6-3	TRBD2	TRBJ2-7	.	TGTGCCAGCAGTTTGCTAGCGGGGGCCCTAGAGCAGTACTTC	CASSLLAGALEQYF
TRBV28	.	TRBJ1-1	.	TGTGCCAGCAGTTCAGGGGTCGGCACTGAAGCTTTCTTT	CASSSGVGTEAFF
TRBV28	TRBD1	TRBJ1-2	.	TGTGCCAGCAGCCCGGGACAGAGCTATGGCTACACCTTC	CASSPGQSYGYTF
TRBV10-2	TRBD1	TRBJ1-1	.	TGCGCCAGCAGTCCCCGGGACAGCGGTGAAGCTTTCTTT	CASSPRDSGEAFF
TRBV3-1/TRBV3-2	TRBD2	TRBJ2-1	.	TGTGCCAGCAGCCAAGTAGGACTAGCTGGGTACAATGAGCAGTTCTTC	CASSQVGLAGYNEQFF
TRBV28	TRBD1	TRBJ1-6	.	TGTGCCACCACAGGGGGAAGGTCACCCCTCCACTTT	CATTGGRSPLHF